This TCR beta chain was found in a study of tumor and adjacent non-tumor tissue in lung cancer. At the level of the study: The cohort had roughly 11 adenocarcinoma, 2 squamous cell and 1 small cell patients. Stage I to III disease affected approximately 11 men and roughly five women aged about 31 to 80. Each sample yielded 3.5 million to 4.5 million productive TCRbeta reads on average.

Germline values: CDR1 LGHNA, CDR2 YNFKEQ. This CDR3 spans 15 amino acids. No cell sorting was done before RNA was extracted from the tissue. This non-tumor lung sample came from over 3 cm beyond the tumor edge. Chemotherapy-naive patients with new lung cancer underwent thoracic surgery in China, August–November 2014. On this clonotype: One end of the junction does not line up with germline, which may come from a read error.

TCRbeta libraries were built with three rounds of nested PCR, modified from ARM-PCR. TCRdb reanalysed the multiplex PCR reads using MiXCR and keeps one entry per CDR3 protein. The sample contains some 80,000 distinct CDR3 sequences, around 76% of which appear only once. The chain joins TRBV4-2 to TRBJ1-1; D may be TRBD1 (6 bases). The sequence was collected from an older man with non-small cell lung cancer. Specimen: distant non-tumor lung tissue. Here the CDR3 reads CVSSKGVEGGNEAFF. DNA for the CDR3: TGTGTCAGCAGCAAGGGGGTTGAGGGTGGTAATGAAGCTTTCTTT.